The rows below give T cell receptor beta chains drawn from one sample of a study of CD8 T cells in ankylosing spondylitis. TCRdb processed the 5' RACE reads anew with MiXCR; each CDR3 protein has one entry. The table lists approximately 400,000 distinct CDR3 sequences, about 15% of them singletons. Sequenced material: blood, either unsorted or a sorted T cell fraction (not recorded which). The receptors come from a male donor with ankylosing spondylitis. CDR3s include the opening cysteine and the closing phenylalanine or tryptophan. Each record gives: clone size, J gene, V gene, D gene, CDR3 protein, CDR3 DNA. The D gene is left open where the match is weak. Part of the rows lack a size; the others show once, few, many or a class for expanded clones.

abundance: .; j_gene: TRBJ2-1; v_gene: TRBV10-3; d_gene: .; CDR3aa: CAISDLKPQSSYNEQFF; CDR3nt: TGTGCCATCAGTGATCTTAAGCCCCAGAGCTCCTACAATGAGCAGTTCTTC
abundance: few; j_gene: TRBJ1-1; v_gene: TRBV7-9; d_gene: .; CDR3aa: CASSAGSGNTEAFF; CDR3nt: TGTGCCAGCAGCGCCGGCTCGGGGAACACTGAAGCTTTCTTT
abundance: few; j_gene: TRBJ2-2; v_gene: TRBV28; d_gene: .; CDR3aa: CASGRGGRGELFF; CDR3nt: TGTGCCAGCGGCAGGGGAGGGCGTGGGGAGCTGTTTTTT
abundance: many; j_gene: TRBJ2-2; v_gene: TRBV28; d_gene: .; CDR3aa: CASSGEPGHMPGELFF; CDR3nt: TGTGCCAGCAGTGGAGAACCGGGACATATGCCCGGGGAGCTGTTTTTT
abundance: .; j_gene: TRBJ2-3; v_gene: TRBV27; d_gene: TRBD2; CDR3aa: CASSYQRESDTQYF; CDR3nt: TGTGCCAGCAGTTACCAGCGGGAATCGGATACGCAGTATTTT
abundance: few; j_gene: TRBJ1-3; v_gene: TRBV12-3/TRBV12-4; d_gene: TRBD1; CDR3aa: CASSSDRRSGNTIYF; CDR3nt: TGTGCCAGCAGTTCGGACAGGCGATCTGGAAACACCATATATTTT
abundance: .; j_gene: TRBJ2-2; v_gene: TRBV20-1; d_gene: TRBD2; CDR3aa: CSAGGAAGVKTGELFF; CDR3nt: TGCAGTGCTGGAGGGGCAGCGGGAGTGAAAACCGGGGAGCTGTTTTTT
abundance: few; j_gene: TRBJ1-2; v_gene: TRBV2; d_gene: TRBD1; CDR3aa: CASRHPGQGTGYTF; CDR3nt: TGTGCCAGCAGGCACCCGGGACAGGGGACTGGCTACACCTTC
abundance: many; j_gene: TRBJ2-5; v_gene: TRBV12-3/TRBV12-4; d_gene: TRBD1; CDR3aa: CASSPLTGIQTQYF; CDR3nt: TGTGCCAGCAGCCCCTTGACAGGGATACAGACCCAGTACTTC
abundance: few; j_gene: TRBJ2-2; v_gene: TRBV27; d_gene: .; CDR3aa: CASSFSGLRGGTGELFF; CDR3nt: TGTGCCAGCAGTTTTTCAGGCCTCCGGGGAGGCACCGGGGAGCTGTTTTTT
abundance: few; j_gene: TRBJ2-1; v_gene: TRBV20-1; d_gene: TRBD2; CDR3aa: CSARKLAGVGDEQFF; CDR3nt: TGCAGTGCTAGAAAACTAGCGGGAGTAGGTGATGAGCAGTTCTTC
abundance: many; j_gene: TRBJ2-5; v_gene: TRBV7-3; d_gene: TRBD1; CDR3aa: CASSSGTGVSETQYF; CDR3nt: TGTGCCAGCAGCTCAGGGACAGGGGTATCAGAGACCCAGTACTTC
abundance: .; j_gene: TRBJ2-5; v_gene: TRBV29-1; d_gene: TRBD2; CDR3aa: CSVREGRETQYF; CDR3nt: TGCAGCGTGAGGGAGGGGAGGGAGACCCAGTACTTC
abundance: few; j_gene: TRBJ2-2; v_gene: TRBV2; d_gene: .; CDR3aa: CASMFQGANTGELFF; CDR3nt: TGTGCCAGCATGTTTCAAGGGGCGAACACCGGGGAGCTGTTTTTT
abundance: few; j_gene: TRBJ2-5; v_gene: TRBV3-1; d_gene: TRBD2; CDR3aa: CASSLLASQETQYF; CDR3nt: TGTGCCAGCAGCCTACTAGCGAGTCAAGAGACCCAGTACTTC
abundance: .; j_gene: TRBJ2-5; v_gene: TRBV4-3; d_gene: TRBD2; CDR3aa: CASSPTSGRGTQYF; CDR3nt: TGCGCCAGCAGCCCGACTAGCGGGAGAGGGACCCAGTACTTC
abundance: few; j_gene: TRBJ2-1; v_gene: TRBV30; d_gene: TRBD2; CDR3aa: CAWSPGLNTYNEQFF; CDR3nt: TGTGCCTGGAGCCCGGGACTAAATACCTACAATGAGCAGTTCTTC